The 5 T cell receptor beta chains below were found in one sample sequenced in a study of long-term antiretroviral therapy in people with HIV. Version v3.0 of the immunoSEQ assay ran at survey level. Only in-frame clones appear in the TCRdb table, and some are missing; sequencing was by immunoSEQ multiplex PCR. The sample carries under 10,000 clones, 80% to 90% recorded once. The sequences come from unsorted PBMCs, collected 0.7 years after starting antiretroviral therapy. The source of these receptors is a man aged 40-55 years with HIV.

The V and J genes are TRBV18 and TRBJ2-2; D ambiguous. Germline V lookup: CDR1 KGHSH, CDR2 LQKENI. The CDR3 contains 13 residues. The V end was cut by 1 base, the J end by 5 bases, with 5 bases between. The CDR3 region has the DNA TGTGCCAGCTCACCACAGAGGACCGGGGAGCTGTTTTTT. It yields the protein CASSPQRTGELFF.

On this clone: Germline is not matched at one junction end, which may reflect a read error. The V and J genes are TRBV5-4 and TRBJ2-7; 8 nucleotides align to TRBD2. This CDR3 region has 15 residues. Germline V gene lookup returns CDR1 SGHNT and CDR2 YYREEE (reference sequence). CDR3 coding DNA: TGCGCCAGCAGCCAAGCTAGGACTAGCTTCTACGAGCAGTACTTC. Translation: CASSQARTSFYEQYF.

This clone was seen only once. The genes are TRBV4-2 and TRBJ2-5; D is undetermined. V dropped 0 bases and J dropped 7 bases, with 3 bases sitting between them. CDR3 length equals 11 residues. Germline V gene sequence: CDR1 LGHNA, CDR2 YNFKEQ. The DNA for the CDR3 is TGTGCCAGCAGCCAAGAAGGGACCCAGTACTTC. This gives the protein CASSQEGTQYF.

This chain joins TRBV6-6 and TRBJ2-3; D perhaps matches TRBD2 (6 bases). Germline values: CDR1 MNHNY, CDR2 SVGAGI (reference sequence). This CDR3 has 15 residues. Trimming pared 5 bases from V and 4 bases from J, leaving 16 bases between. The CDR3 spells CASSEFSGVADTQYF. In nucleotides, the CDR3 is TGTGCCAGCAGTGAGTTTAGCGGAGTGGCAGATACGCAGTATTTT.

V and J are TRBV29-1 and TRBJ1-1, with a weak D call TRBD1 (6 bases). The CDR3 is 13 residues long. Trimming removed 6 bases at V and 2 bases at J, with 13 bases between. Germline CDR1 SQVTM, CDR2 ANQGSEA. In nucleotides, the CDR3 is TGCAGCGTCGCCGGGACACAAAACACTGAAGCTTTCTTT. Translating gives CSVAGTQNTEAFF.